This T cell receptor (beta chain) was documented in a study of chemoradiotherapy in HPV16-positive cancers. Using immunoSEQ multiplex PCR, the repertoire was profiled, and TCRdb retains in-frame clones only, with some absent. The sample has approximately 32,000 clones, 80% seen once. This clonotype was sampled from a human donor with HPV-associated anogenital cancer. The material was blood, obtained from a patient who underwent chemoradiotherapy.

The CDR3 coding sequence is TGTGCCAGCAGCCCCCGGGGTGGATTGAACTACGAGCAGTACTTC. Translating it yields CASSPRGGLNYEQYF. The V call is TRBV7-2, the J call TRBJ2-7; a possible D gene is TRBD2 (5 bases). The CDR3 consists of 15 residues. Between the trimmed V and J ends, which lost 5 bases and 3 bases, there was a span of 17 bases. Looked up from germline, CDR1 is SGHTA and CDR2 is FQGNSA.